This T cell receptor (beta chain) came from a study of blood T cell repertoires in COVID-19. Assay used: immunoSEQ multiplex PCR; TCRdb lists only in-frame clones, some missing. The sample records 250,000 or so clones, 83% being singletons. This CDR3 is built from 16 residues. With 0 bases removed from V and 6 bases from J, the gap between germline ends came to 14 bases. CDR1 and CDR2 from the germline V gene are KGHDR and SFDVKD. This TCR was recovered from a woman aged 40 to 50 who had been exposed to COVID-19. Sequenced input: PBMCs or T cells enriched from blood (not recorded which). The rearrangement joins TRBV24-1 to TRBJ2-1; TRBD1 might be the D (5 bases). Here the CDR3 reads CATSDLRQGVTNEQFF. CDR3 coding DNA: TGTGCCACCAGTGATTTGCGGCAGGGTGTCACCAATGAGCAGTTCTTC.